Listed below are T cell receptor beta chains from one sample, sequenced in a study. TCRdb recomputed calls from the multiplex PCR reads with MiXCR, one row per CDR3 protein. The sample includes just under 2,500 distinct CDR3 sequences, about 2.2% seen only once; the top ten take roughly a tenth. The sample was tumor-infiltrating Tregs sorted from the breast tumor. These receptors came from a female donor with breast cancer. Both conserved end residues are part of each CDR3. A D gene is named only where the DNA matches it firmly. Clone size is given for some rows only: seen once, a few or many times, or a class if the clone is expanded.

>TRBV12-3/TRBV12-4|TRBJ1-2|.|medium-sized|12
CASSLVRDGYTF
TGTGCCAGCAGTTTAGTCAGGGACGGCTACACCTTC
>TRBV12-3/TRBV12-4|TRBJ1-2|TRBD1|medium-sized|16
CASSSRSRQDRVVYTF
TGTGCCAGCAGCTCCCGTAGCCGACAGGACAGGGTTGTCTACACCTTC
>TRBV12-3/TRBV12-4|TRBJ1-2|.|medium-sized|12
CASSPDLGGYTF
TGTGCCAGCAGCCCGGACTTAGGAGGCTACACCTTC
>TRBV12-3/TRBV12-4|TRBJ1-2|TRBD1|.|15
CASSLGDRANYGYTF
TGTGCCAGCAGTCTAGGGGACAGAGCTAACTATGGCTACACCTTC
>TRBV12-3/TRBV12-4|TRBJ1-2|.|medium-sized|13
CASSTGPSYGYTF
TGTGCCAGCAGCACGGGACCAAGCTATGGCTACACCTTC
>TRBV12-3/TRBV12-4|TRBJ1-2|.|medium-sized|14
CASSLIQRDYGYTF
TGTGCCAGCAGTTTAATACAGAGGGACTATGGCTACACCTTC
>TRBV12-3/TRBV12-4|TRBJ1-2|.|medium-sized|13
CASSLGGIYGYTF
TGTGCCAGCAGTCTGGGAGGGATATATGGCTACACCTTC
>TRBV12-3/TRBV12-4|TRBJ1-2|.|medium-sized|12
CASSNQGWGYTF
TGTGCCAGCAGCAATCAGGGATGGGGCTACACCTTC
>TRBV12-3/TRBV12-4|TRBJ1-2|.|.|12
CASSFGVSGYTF
TGTGCCAGCAGTTTCGGGGTTAGTGGCTACACCTTC
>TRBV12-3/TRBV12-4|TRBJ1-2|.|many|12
CASSSGQGGYTF
TGTGCCAGCAGTTCAGGGCAGGGTGGCTACACCTTC
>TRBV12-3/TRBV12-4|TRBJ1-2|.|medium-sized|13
CASSLTGYDGYTF
TGTGCCAGCAGTCTCACAGGTTACGATGGCTACACCTTC
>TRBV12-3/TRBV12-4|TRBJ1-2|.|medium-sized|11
CASSTNYGYTF
TGTGCCAGCAGTACCAACTATGGCTACACCTTC
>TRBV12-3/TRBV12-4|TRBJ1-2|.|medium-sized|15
CASSPEWTTNYGYTF
TGTGCCAGCAGTCCCGAATGGACAACCAACTATGGCTACACCTTC
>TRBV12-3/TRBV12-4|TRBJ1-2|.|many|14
CASSLSPTNYGYTF
TGTGCCAGCAGTTTATCGCCAACCAACTATGGCTACACCTTC
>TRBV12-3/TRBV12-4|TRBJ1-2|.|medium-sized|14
CASSQDLPNYGYTF
TGTGCCAGCAGTCAGGACCTTCCTAACTATGGCTACACCTTC
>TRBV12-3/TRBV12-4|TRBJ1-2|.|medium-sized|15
CASSLKQASNYGYTF
TGTGCCAGCAGTTTAAAGCAGGCCTCTAACTATGGCTACACCTTC
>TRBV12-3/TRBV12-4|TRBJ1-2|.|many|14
CASSGRGASHGYTF
TGTGCCAGCAGTGGGAGGGGCGCATCGCATGGCTACACCTTC
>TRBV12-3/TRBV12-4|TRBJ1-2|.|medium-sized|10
CASSTEGYTF
TGTGCCAGCAGCACAGAGGGCTACACCTTC
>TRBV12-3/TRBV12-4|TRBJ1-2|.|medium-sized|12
CASSLLGSGYTF
TGTGCCAGCAGTTTGTTGGGGAGTGGCTACACCTTC
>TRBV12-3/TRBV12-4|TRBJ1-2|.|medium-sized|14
CASKISGTNYGYTF
TGTGCCAGCAAAATCTCAGGGACTAACTATGGCTACACCTTC
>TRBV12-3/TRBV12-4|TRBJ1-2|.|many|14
CASRTTSAGYGYTF
TGTGCCAGCAGGACGACCTCTGCAGGGTATGGCTACACCTTC
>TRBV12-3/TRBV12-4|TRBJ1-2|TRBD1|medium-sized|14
CASSRGQGHYGYTF
TGTGCCAGCAGTCGGGGACAGGGGCACTATGGCTACACCTTC
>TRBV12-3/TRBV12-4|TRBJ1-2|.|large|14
CASSLSVLINGYTF
TGTGCCAGCAGTTTAAGTGTCCTAATAAATGGCTACACCTTC
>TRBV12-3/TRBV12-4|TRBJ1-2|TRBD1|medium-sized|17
CASRYSGQGFTNYGYTF
TGTGCCAGCAGATACTCGGGACAGGGGTTCACCAACTATGGCTACACCTTC
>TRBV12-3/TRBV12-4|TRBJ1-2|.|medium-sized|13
CASSLTLQGAETF
TGTGCCAGCAGTCTAACCCTACAGGGAGCGGAGACCTTC
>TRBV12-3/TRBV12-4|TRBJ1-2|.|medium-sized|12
CASSFGGTSYTF
TGTGCCAGCAGTTTTGGAGGGACTTCCTACACCTTC
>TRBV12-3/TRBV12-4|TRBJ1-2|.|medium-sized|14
CASSDRVRNYGYTF
TGTGCCAGCAGTGATCGTGTCAGGAACTATGGCTACACCTTC
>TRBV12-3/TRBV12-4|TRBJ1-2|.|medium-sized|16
CASTNSRQGQDYGYTF
TGTGCCAGCACCAATTCGCGGCAGGGGCAGGACTATGGCTACACCTTC
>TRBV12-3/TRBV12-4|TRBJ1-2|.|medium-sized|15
CASSSNSRRHYGYTF
TGTGCCAGCAGTTCTAATTCCAGGAGGCACTATGGCTACACCTTC
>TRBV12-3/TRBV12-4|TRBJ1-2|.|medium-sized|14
CASSLRRVGYGYTF
TGTGCCAGCAGTTTAAGGCGTGTTGGCTATGGCTACACCTTC
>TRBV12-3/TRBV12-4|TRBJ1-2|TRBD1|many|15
CASSLGRQGTHGYTF
TGTGCCAGCAGTTTAGGGAGACAGGGAACCCATGGCTACACCTTC
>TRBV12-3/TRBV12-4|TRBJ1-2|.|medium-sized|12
CASSPSLYGYTF
TGTGCCAGCAGTCCATCATTGTATGGCTACACCTTC
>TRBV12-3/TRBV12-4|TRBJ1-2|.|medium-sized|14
CASSWTVTNYGYTF
TGTGCCAGCAGCTGGACAGTAACTAACTATGGCTACACCTTC
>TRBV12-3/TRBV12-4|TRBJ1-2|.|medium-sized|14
CASSLGDGNYGYTF
TGTGCCAGCAGTTTAGGGGACGGGAACTATGGCTACACCTTC